Included here is one TCR beta chain sequence, with context. V dropped 3 bases and J dropped 4 bases, with 6 bases sitting between them. The V gene's germline CDR1 is DFQATT and CDR2 SNEGSKA (reference sequence). The CDR3 consists of 11 residues. The data originate from a study of control samples from healthy donors and cancer patients. Generated by immunoSEQ multiplex PCR, the TCRdb table keeps only in-frame clones and is missing some. Here the sample spans around 90,000 clones, approximately 89% being singletons. This chain joins TRBV20-1 and TRBJ1-2; D not certain. Source material: blood. This clonotype originated in a man aged 25 to 40 in good health. CDR3: CSARTVYGYTF. The CDR3 bases are TGCAGTGCTAGGACGGTCTATGGCTACACCTTC.